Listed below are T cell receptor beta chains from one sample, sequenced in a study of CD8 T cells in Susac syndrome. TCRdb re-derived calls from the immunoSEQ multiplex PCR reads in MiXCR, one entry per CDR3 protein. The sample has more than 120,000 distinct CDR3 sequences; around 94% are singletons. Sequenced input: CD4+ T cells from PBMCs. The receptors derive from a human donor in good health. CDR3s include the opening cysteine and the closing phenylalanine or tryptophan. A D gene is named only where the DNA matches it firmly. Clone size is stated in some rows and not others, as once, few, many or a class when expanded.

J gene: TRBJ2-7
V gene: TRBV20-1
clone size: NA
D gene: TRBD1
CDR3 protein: CSAFDRGKDPSSYEQYF
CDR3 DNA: TGCAGTGCTTTCGACAGGGGAAAAGACCCGAGTAGCTACGAGCAGTACTTC

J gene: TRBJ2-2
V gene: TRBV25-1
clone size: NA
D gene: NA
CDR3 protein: CASSDPLGRNTGELFF
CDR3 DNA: TGTGCCAGCAGTGACCCCCTAGGGCGAAACACCGGGGAGCTGTTTTTT

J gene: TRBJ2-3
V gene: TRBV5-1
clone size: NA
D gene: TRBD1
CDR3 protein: CASTGTGEASDTQYF
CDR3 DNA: TGCGCCAGCACCGGGACAGGGGAGGCATCGGATACGCAGTATTTT

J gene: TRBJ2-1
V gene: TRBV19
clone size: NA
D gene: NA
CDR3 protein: CASSRWALDNEQFF
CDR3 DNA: TGTGCCAGTAGTAGGTGGGCTCTTGACAATGAGCAGTTCTTC

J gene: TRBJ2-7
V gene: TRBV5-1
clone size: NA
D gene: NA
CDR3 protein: CASSLAGRLYEQYF
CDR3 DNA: TGCGCCAGCAGCTTGGCCGGACGCCTCTACGAGCAGTACTTC

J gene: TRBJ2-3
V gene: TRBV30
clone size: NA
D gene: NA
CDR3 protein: CAWSVGVAPSTDTQYF
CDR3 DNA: TGTGCCTGGAGTGTAGGGGTAGCGCCTAGCACAGATACGCAGTATTTT

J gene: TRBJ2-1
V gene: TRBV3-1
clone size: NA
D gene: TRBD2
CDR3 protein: CASSQARTSGYNEQFF
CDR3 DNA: TGTGCCAGCAGCCAAGCTCGGACTAGCGGCTACAATGAGCAGTTCTTC

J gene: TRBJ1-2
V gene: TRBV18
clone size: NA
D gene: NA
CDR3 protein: CASSPALDTFGYTF
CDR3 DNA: TGTGCCAGCTCACCAGCCCTGGACACCTTTGGCTACACCTTC

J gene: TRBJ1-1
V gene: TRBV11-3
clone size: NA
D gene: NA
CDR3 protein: CASSKGRGGGTEAFF
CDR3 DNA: TGTGCCAGCAGCAAAGGCAGGGGAGGCGGCACTGAAGCTTTCTTT

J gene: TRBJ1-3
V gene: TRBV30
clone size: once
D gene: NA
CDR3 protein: CAWSPGGGPFGNTIYF
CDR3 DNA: TGTGCCTGGAGTCCAGGAGGGGGGCCGTTTGGAAACACCATATATTTT

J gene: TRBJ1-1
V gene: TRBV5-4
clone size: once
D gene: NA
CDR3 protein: CASSLGLIERGTEAFF
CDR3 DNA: TGTGCCAGCAGCTTGGGGTTGATCGAGCGCGGCACTGAAGCTTTCTTT

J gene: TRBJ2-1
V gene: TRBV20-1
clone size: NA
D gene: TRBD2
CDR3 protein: CSAQGTSGWDEQFF
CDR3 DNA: TGCAGTGCTCAAGGGACTAGCGGGTGGGATGAGCAGTTCTTC

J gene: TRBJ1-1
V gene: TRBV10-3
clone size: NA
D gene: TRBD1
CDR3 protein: CAINLDRGGTEAFF
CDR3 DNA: TGTGCCATCAACCTAGACAGGGGCGGCACTGAAGCTTTCTTT

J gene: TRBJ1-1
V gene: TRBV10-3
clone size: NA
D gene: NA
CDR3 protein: CAIDAGKNTEAFF
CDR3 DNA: TGTGCCATCGACGCGGGCAAGAACACTGAAGCTTTCTTT

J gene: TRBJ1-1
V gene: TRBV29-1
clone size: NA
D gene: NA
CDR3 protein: CSIVRGGGTEAFF
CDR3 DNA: TGCAGCATCGTCAGGGGAGGAGGCACTGAAGCTTTCTTT

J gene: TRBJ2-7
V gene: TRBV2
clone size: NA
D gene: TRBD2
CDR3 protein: CASSESQLAGETYEQYF
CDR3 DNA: TGTGCCAGCAGTGAATCCCAATTAGCGGGAGAAACCTACGAGCAGTACTTC

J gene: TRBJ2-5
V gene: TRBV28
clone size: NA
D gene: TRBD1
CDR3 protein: CASNRAGGVQETQYF
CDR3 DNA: TGTGCCAGCAATCGGGCAGGGGGCGTCCAAGAGACCCAGTACTTC

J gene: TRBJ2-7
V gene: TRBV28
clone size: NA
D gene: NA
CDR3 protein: CASSSHRDRKQYF
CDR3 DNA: TGTGCCAGCAGTTCTCACAGGGATCGGAAGCAGTACTTC

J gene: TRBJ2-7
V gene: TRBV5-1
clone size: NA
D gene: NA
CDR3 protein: CASSLQLQGNEQYF
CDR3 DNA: TGCGCCAGCAGCCTCCAGTTGCAGGGGAACGAGCAGTACTTC

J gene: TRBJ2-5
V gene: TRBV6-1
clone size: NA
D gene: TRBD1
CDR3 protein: CASSDRGQRIVETQYF
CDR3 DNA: TGTGCCAGCAGCGACAGGGGGCAAAGGATAGTGGAGACCCAGTACTTC

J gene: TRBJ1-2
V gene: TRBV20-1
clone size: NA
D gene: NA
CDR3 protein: CSARDRVEGGTGYTF
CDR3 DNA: TGCAGTGCTAGAGATAGGGTTGAGGGGGGGACTGGCTACACCTTC

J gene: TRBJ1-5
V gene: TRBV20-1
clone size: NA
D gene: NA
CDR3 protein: CSASGRGNQPQHF
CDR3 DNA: TGCAGTGCTAGTGGCAGGGGAAATCAGCCCCAGCATTTT

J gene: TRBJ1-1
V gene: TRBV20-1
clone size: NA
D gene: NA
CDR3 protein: CSASGKYLGNTEAFF
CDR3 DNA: TGCAGTGCTAGCGGGAAGTATTTGGGAAACACTGAAGCTTTCTTT

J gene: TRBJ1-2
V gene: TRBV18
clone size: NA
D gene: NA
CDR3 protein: CASSPDSGDTYGYTF
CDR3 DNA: TGTGCCAGCTCACCAGATTCGGGGGACACTTATGGCTACACCTTC

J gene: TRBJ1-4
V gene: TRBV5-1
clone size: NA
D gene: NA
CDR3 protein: CASSLQRPNEKLFF
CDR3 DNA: TGCGCCAGCAGCCTACAGCGCCCTAATGAAAAACTGTTTTTT

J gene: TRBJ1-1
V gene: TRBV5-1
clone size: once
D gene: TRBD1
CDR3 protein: CASSQPGQGNTEAFF
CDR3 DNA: TGCGCCAGCAGCCAGCCGGGACAGGGGAACACTGAAGCTTTCTTT

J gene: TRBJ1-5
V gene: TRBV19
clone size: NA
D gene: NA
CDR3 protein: CAVGDNSNQPQHF
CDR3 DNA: TGTGCAGTGGGGGATAATAGCAATCAGCCCCAGCATTTT

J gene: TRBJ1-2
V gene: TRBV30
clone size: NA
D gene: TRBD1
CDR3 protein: CAWGSPPTGPYGYTF
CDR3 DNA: TGTGCCTGGGGATCCCCCCCGACAGGGCCGTATGGCTACACCTTC

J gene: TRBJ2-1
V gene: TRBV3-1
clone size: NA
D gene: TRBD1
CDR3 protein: CASSQESGGEVYNEQFF
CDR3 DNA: TGTGCCAGCAGCCAAGAATCAGGGGGTGAGGTCTACAATGAGCAGTTCTTC

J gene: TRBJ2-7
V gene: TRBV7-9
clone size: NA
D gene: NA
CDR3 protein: CASSLLYSSYEQYF
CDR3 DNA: TGTGCCAGCAGCCTACTTTACAGCTCCTACGAGCAGTACTTC

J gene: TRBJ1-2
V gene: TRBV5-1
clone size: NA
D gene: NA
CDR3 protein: CASSLDGDYGYTF
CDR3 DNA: TGCGCCAGCAGCTTGGACGGCGACTATGGCTACACCTTC

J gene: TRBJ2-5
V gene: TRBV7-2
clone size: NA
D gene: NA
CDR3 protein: CASSLVANQETQYF
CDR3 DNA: TGTGCCAGCAGCTTAGTAGCGAACCAAGAGACCCAGTACTTC

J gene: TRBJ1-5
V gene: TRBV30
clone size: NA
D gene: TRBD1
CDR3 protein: CAWRGTGDNQPQHF
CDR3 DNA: TGTGCCTGGAGGGGGACAGGGGACAATCAGCCCCAGCATTTT

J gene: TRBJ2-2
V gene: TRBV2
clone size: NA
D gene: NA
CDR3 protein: CASSGGNRPGELFF
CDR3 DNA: TGTGCCAGCAGTGGGGGAAATCGGCCCGGGGAGCTGTTTTTT

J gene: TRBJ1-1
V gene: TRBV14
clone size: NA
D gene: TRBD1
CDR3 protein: CASSLQGIRAGYTEAFF
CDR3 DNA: TGTGCCAGCAGTCTACAGGGGATTCGAGCGGGGTACACTGAAGCTTTCTTT

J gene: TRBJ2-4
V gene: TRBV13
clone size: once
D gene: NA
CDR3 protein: CASSQGGGTGDLMAKNIQYF
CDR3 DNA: TGTGCCAGCAGCCAAGGGGGAGGGACAGGCGACCTGATGGCCAAAAACATTCAGTACTTC

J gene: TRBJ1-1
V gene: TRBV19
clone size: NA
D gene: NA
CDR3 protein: CASSTRGRTEAFF
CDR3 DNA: TGTGCCAGTAGCACAAGAGGGCGTACTGAAGCTTTCTTT

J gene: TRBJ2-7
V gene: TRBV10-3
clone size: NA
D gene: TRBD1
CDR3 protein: CAISEGQGSYEQYF
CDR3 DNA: TGTGCCATCAGTGAGGGACAGGGCTCCTACGAGCAGTACTTC

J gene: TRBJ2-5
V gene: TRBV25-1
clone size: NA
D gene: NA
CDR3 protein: CASSELLGSGTQYF
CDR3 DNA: TGTGCCAGCAGTGAATTACTCGGGTCGGGGACCCAGTACTTC

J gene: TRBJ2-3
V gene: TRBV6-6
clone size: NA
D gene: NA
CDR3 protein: CASSQILPTDTQYF
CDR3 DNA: TGTGCCAGCAGCCAGATCCTCCCCACAGATACGCAGTATTTT

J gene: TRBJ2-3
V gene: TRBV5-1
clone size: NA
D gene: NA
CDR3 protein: CASSHPALGSSSTDTQYF
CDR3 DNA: TGCGCCAGCAGCCACCCCGCCCTTGGGAGCTCTAGCACAGATACGCAGTATTTT

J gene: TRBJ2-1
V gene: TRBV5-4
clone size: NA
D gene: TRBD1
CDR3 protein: CASSTDRGKEQFF
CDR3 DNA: TGTGCCAGCAGCACGGACAGGGGGAAGGAGCAGTTCTTC

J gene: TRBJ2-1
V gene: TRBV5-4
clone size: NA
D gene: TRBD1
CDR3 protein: CASSSARQGWNEQFF
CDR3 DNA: TGTGCCAGCAGCTCGGCCAGACAGGGTTGGAATGAGCAGTTCTTC

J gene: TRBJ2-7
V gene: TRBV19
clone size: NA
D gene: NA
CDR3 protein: CASMGSGSNSYEQYF
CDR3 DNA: TGTGCCAGTATGGGTTCGGGGAGCAACTCCTACGAGCAGTACTTC

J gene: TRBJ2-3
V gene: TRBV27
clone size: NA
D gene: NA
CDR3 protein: CASSLRSGTFTDTQYF
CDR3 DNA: TGTGCCAGCAGTTTAAGGTCAGGAACTTTCACAGATACGCAGTATTTT

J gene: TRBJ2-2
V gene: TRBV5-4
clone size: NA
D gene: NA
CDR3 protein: CASSTSWGELFF
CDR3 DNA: TGTGCCAGCAGCACGAGCTGGGGGGAGCTGTTTTTT

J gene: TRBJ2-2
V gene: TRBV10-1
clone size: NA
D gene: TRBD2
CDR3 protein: CASSFSSGRSGELFF
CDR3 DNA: TGCGCCAGCAGCTTCTCCAGCGGGAGGAGCGGGGAGCTGTTTTTT